One sample yielded the 14 T cell receptor beta chains listed below, sequenced in a study of cytotoxic CD8 clonotypes in ibrutinib-treated CLL. Only in-frame clones appear in the TCRdb table, and some are missing; sequencing was by immunoSEQ multiplex PCR. The table has some 50,000 clones, roughly 50% seen once; the top ten hold about a fifth. The source was PBMCs, collected after 24 months of ibrutinib treatment. The receptors here all came from a human donor with chronic lymphocytic leukemia.

The chain uses TRBV10-3 and TRBJ2-7; D might be TRBD1 or TRBD2, each matching 5 bases. Germline CDR1 is ENHRY and CDR2 is SYGVKD. Between the trimmed V and J ends, which lost 4 bases and 4 bases, there was a span of 23 bases. This CDR3 has 17 residues. The CDR3 sequence is CAISGGDGGENLYEQYV. CDR3 nucleotides: TGTGCCATCAGTGGGGGTGATGGGGGAGAAAACCTATACGAGCAGTACGTC.

This chain connects TRBV28 to TRBJ2-1; 7 nucleotides line up with TRBD2. J lost 7 bases, V lost 2 bases, and 8 bases had no gene match. The CDR3 contains 15 residues. Germline CDR1 is MDHEN and CDR2 is SYDVKM. CDR3 in DNA: TGTGCCAGCAGTTTAGCGGGAGTCGTGGAAAATGAGCAGTTCTTC. This translates into CASSLAGVVENEQFF.

As for this clone: One end of the junction varies from germline; a read error may be responsible. The sample carries other DNA sequences with the same CDR3. The CDR3 here is CASSVDHGAGDTQYF. CDR3 nucleotides: TGTGCTAGCAGCGTAGATCATGGGGCCGGTGATACGCAGTATTTT. The chain recombines TRBV9 with TRBJ2-3; perhaps TRBD1 as D (5 bases). Germline lookup yields CDR1 SGDLS and CDR2 YYNGEE. The CDR3 consists of 15 residues. The full variable domain, with the rest looked up from reference TRBV9 and TRBJ2-3, is DSGVTQTPKHLITATGQRVTLRCSPRSGDLSVYWYQQSLDQGLQFLIQYYNGEERAKGNILERFSAQQFPDLHSELNLSSLELGDSALYFCASSVDHGAGDTQYFGPGTRLTVL.

The chain joins TRBV6-5 to TRBJ2-7; D remains ambiguous. Germline CDR1 MNHEY, CDR2 SVGAGI. Trimming took 5 bases from V and 9 from J, leaving 14 bases between them. This CDR3 contains 12 residues. CDR3 sequence (DNA): TGTGCCAGCAGTGAAAGGACCGCGAGGCAGTACTTC. Translation gives CASSERTARQYF.

Concerning this clone itself: The sample holds other DNA sequences that translate to the same CDR3. The rearrangement joins TRBV20-1 to TRBJ2-1, with no clear D. The germline V gene has CDR1 DFQATT and CDR2 SNEGSKA (reference sequence). The CDR3 is 11 residues long. V gave up 3 bases and J gave up 3 bases, with 3 bases separating them. The CDR3 loop reads CSARDYNEQFF. The CDR3 nucleotides are TGCAGTGCTAGGGACTACAATGAGCAGTTCTTC.

In this sample, this clone turned up many times. The chain couples TRBV18 to TRBJ2-2, with 10 bases lining up with TRBD2. Trimming removed 3 bases from V and 3 bases from J; junction bases left unmatched: 10. Germline values: CDR1 KGHSH, CDR2 LQKENI. The CDR3 sequence is 18 residues long. As DNA, the CDR3 is TGTGCCAGCTCACCCCTCCCTACCGGGACTAGCGACACCGGGGAGCTGTTTTTT. As protein: CASSPLPTGTSDTGELFF.

With respect to this clone: Other DNA sequences of this sample code for an identical CDR3. The chain carries TRBV28 and TRBJ1-1, with D tentatively TRBD1 (5 bases). This CDR3 comprises 14 residues. The V gene's germline CDR1 is MDHEN and CDR2 SYDVKM. V lost 6 bases to trimming and J lost 0 bases, with 11 bases between them. The CDR3 sequence: CASSPGALNTEAFF. CDR3 nucleotide sequence: TGTGCCAGCAGCCCCGGGGCACTGAACACTGAAGCTTTCTTT.

The rearrangement joins TRBV5-1 to TRBJ1-2; D unclear. Germline assignment: CDR1 SGHRS and CDR2 YFSETQ. V was shortened by 0 bases and J by 8 bases, with 11 bases between the two germline ends. CDR3 length equals 13 residues. For the CDR3, the DNA is TGCGCCAGCAGCTTGGGGCGGGAAGGCGGCTACACCTTC. It translates to CASSLGREGGYTF.

In DNA form, the CDR3 reads TGTGCCAGCAGCTTAGCCAGGGGCTACGAGCAGTACTTC. Its protein is CASSLARGYEQYF. The chain joins TRBV7-4 to TRBJ2-7, with a weak D call TRBD1 (6 bases). The germline CDR1 and CDR2 sequences are SGHVT and SQSDAQ. The V gene lost 0 bases and the J gene lost 3 bases, with 6 bases spanning the gap. This CDR3 comprises 13 residues.

There are a few counts of this clone. The chain combines TRBV7-8 with TRBJ2-3, with 9 bases matching TRBD1. The ends lost 5 bases at V and 4 bases at J; junction bases unmatched: 7. The germline gives CDR1 SGHVS, CDR2 FQNEAQ. CDR3 length equals 15 residues. The CDR3 loop reads CASSLGTGYADTQYF. CDR3 in DNA: TGTGCCAGCAGCCTCGGGACAGGGTATGCAGATACGCAGTATTTT.

This chain uses TRBV6-1 with TRBJ2-1; maybe TRBD2 (5 bases). The CDR3 covers 15 residues. Deletions cut 1 base from V and 0 bases from J, with 7 bases between. Germline CDR1 and CDR2: MNHNS and SASEGT. The CDR3 spells CASSEVGSSYNEQFF. DNA for the CDR3: TGTGCCAGCAGTGAAGTAGGGAGCTCCTACAATGAGCAGTTCTTC.

This chain connects TRBV6-1 to TRBJ1-5; D gene ambiguous. V shed 5 bases and J shed 4 bases, with 15 bases lying between them. The CDR3 is 15 residues long. CDR1 is MNHNS, CDR2 SASEGT, per germline. The DNA of the CDR3 is TGTGCCAGCAGTTTTACCGGGATCCTGAATCAGCCCCAGCATTTT. This codes for CASSFTGILNQPQHF.

The table lists this clone with a few counts. The genes are TRBV5-4 and TRBJ1-2; D is uncertain. The CDR3 contains 13 residues. Germline CDR1 reads SGHNT; CDR2 reads YYREEE (reference sequence). With 2 bases removed from V and 0 bases from J, the gap between germline ends came to 5 bases. In nucleotides, the CDR3 is TGTGCCAGCAGCTTTGGGACTAACTATGGCTACACCTTC. Translation: CASSFGTNYGYTF.

The chain recombines TRBV5-1 with TRBJ2-7; D tentatively fits TRBD1 or TRBD2 (5 bases each). The ends were cut back, 4 bases at V and 6 bases at J, with 14 bases in the middle. CDR3 length: 13 residues. Germline-derived CDR1 and CDR2 are SGHRS and YFSETQ. CDR3 sequence: CASSQAGTGEQYF. In nucleotides, the CDR3 is TGCGCCAGCAGCCAAGCAGGGACGGGCGAGCAGTACTTC.